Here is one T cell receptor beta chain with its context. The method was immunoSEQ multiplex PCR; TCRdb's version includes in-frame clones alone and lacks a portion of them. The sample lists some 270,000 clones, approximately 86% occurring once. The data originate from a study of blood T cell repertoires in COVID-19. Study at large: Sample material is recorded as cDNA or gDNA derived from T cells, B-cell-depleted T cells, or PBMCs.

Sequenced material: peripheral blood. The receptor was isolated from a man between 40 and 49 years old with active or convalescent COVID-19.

CDR3 sequence: CASSLAGATNEKLFF. CDR3 nucleotide sequence: TGTGCCAGCAGCTTAGCGGGAGCAACTAATGAAAAACTGTTTTTT. The chain recombines TRBV7-6 with TRBJ1-4; D gene ambiguous. V lost 0 bases and J lost 0, with 5 bases in between. CDR1 SGHVS and CDR2 FNYEAQ come from the germline V gene. The CDR3 length is 15 residues. Variable domain in full (rest from reference TRBV7-6 and TRBJ1-4): GAGVSQSPRYKVTKRGQDVALRCDPISGHVSLYWYRQALGQGPEFLTYFNYEAQQDKSGLPNDRFSAERPEGSISTLTIQRTEQRDSAMYRCASSLAGATNEKLFFGSGTQLSVL.